The rows below give T cell receptor beta chains drawn from one sample of a study of regulatory T cells in long-lasting Graves disease. TCRdb re-called the multiplex PCR reads with MiXCR, one entry per CDR3 protein. Among about 460,000 distinct CDR3 sequences listed, around 15% were seen once. These same data were also listed under a study on T cells in Graves' hyperthyroidism and ophthalmopathy.

Sequences were derived from peripheral blood mononuclear cells (PBMCs), sampled at new diagnosis, from a patient treated with antithyroid drugs. The receptors stem from a woman aged 50 to 65 with Graves disease. The CDR3 runs from the conserved cysteine through the conserved F or W. Fields, in order: V gene, J gene, D gene, CDR3 length, clone size, CDR3 DNA, CDR3 protein. D genes are given only for firm matches. Size is stated for part of the rows, as once, few or many counts, or as a class when the clone is expanded.

V: TRBV20-1; J: TRBJ2-1; D: .; length: 14; size: .; DNA: TGCAGTGCGAGAAGTGGCCGTGGCTACGATGAGCAGTTCTTC; CDR3: CSARSGRGYDEQFF
V: TRBV13; J: TRBJ2-7; D: TRBD2; length: 14; size: .; DNA: TGTGCCAGCACCCTTAGCGGGACCACCTACGAGCAGTACTTC; CDR3: CASTLSGTTYEQYF
V: TRBV2; J: TRBJ1-4; D: .; length: 16; size: many; DNA: TGTGCCAGCATGCAAATGGAATTAGCAACTAATGAAAAACTGTTTTTT; CDR3: CASMQMELATNEKLFF
V: TRBV18; J: TRBJ1-4; D: .; length: 12; size: .; DNA: TGTGCCAGCTCACCACCCTCCAAGGAACTGTTTTTT; CDR3: CASSPPSKELFF
V: TRBV18; J: TRBJ2-1; D: TRBD2; length: 18; size: many; DNA: TGTGCCAGCTCACCAGAACGCCCGGGACTAGCGTATAACAATGAGCAGTTCTTC; CDR3: CASSPERPGLAYNNEQFF
V: TRBV29-1; J: TRBJ1-5; D: .; length: 14; size: .; DNA: TGCAGCGTTTGTGCCGGAGGGGGGGAAGAGCCCCAGCATTTT; CDR3: CSVCAGGGEEPQHF
V: TRBV20-1; J: TRBJ2-7; D: .; length: 14; size: many; DNA: TGCAGTGCTAGAGATCTACAGATCTCCTACGAGCAGTACTTC; CDR3: CSARDLQISYEQYF
V: TRBV6-1; J: TRBJ2-4; D: TRBD1; length: 13; size: many; DNA: TGTGCCAGCAGTCGGGACAGGGGAAACATTCAGTACTTC; CDR3: CASSRDRGNIQYF
V: TRBV11-3; J: TRBJ1-1; D: .; length: 15; size: many; DNA: TGTGCCAGCAGCCAAGGAAGGGGGAGGGGGACTGAAGCTTTCTTT; CDR3: CASSQGRGRGTEAFF
V: TRBV28; J: TRBJ2-2; D: .; length: 13; size: few; DNA: TGTGCCGTGCCAGGGGCGAACACCGGGGAGCTGTTTTTT; CDR3: CAVPGANTGELFF
V: TRBV28; J: TRBJ2-3; D: TRBD2; length: 17; size: many; DNA: TGTGCCGCGGGTCCTGCCCGACTAGCGGGGGTCACAGATACGCAGTATTTT; CDR3: CAAGPARLAGVTDTQYF
V: TRBV28; J: TRBJ2-5; D: TRBD2; length: 14; size: many; DNA: TGTGCCAGCAGTTTAGCGGGAGTAGAAGAGACCCAGTACTTC; CDR3: CASSLAGVEETQYF
V: TRBV6-2/TRBV6-3; J: TRBJ2-1; D: .; length: 12; size: many; DNA: TGTGCCAGCAGTTCCACAGGGATCGAGCAGTTCTTC; CDR3: CASSSTGIEQFF
V: TRBV12-3/TRBV12-4; J: TRBJ2-2; D: .; length: 15; size: .; DNA: TGTGCCAGCACTTCTAGCGTACGGAACACCGGGGAGCTGTTTTTT; CDR3: CASTSSVRNTGELFF
V: TRBV7-8; J: TRBJ2-7; D: .; length: 15; size: few; DNA: TGTGCCAGCAGCTCAGGGACTCCTACCTTCTACGAGCAGTACTTC; CDR3: CASSSGTPTFYEQYF
V: TRBV7-9; J: TRBJ2-3; D: TRBD2; length: 19; size: few; DNA: TGTGCCAGCAGCTCTAGGACTAGCGGGAGGGCCGGGGGCACAGATACGCAGTATTTT; CDR3: CASSSRTSGRAGGTDTQYF
V: TRBV27; J: TRBJ1-2; D: TRBD1; length: 13; size: many; DNA: TGTGCCAGCAGTCCGGGACAGGCTCTCGGCTACACCTTC; CDR3: CASSPGQALGYTF
V: TRBV5-5; J: TRBJ2-7; D: .; length: 14; size: .; DNA: TGTGCCAGCAGCCCAGACTCAGGCTCCTACGAGCAGTACTTC; CDR3: CASSPDSGSYEQYF
V: TRBV7-2; J: TRBJ2-3; D: TRBD1; length: 14; size: few; DNA: TGTGCCAGCAGCTCAGGGACAGCGGCAGATACGCAGTATTTT; CDR3: CASSSGTAADTQYF
V: TRBV14; J: TRBJ2-3; D: .; length: 14; size: few; DNA: TGTGCCAGCAGCCAAGGAACCCTCAGGGATACGCAGTATTTT; CDR3: CASSQGTLRDTQYF
V: TRBV19; J: TRBJ2-1; D: .; length: 15; size: .; DNA: TGTGCCAGTAGCATGACTGCCAACTCCTACAATGAGCAGTTCTTC; CDR3: CASSMTANSYNEQFF
V: TRBV7-2; J: TRBJ2-1; D: .; length: 16; size: .; DNA: TGTGCCAGCAGCCAAGGCGCGGGTCGCTCCTACAATGAGCAGTTCTTC; CDR3: CASSQGAGRSYNEQFF
V: TRBV18; J: TRBJ2-4; D: .; length: 16; size: .; DNA: TGTGCCAGCTCTCCCAGGGATGACATAGCCAAAAACATTCAGTACTTC; CDR3: CASSPRDDIAKNIQYF
V: TRBV20-1; J: TRBJ2-1; D: TRBD2; length: 17; size: .; DNA: TGCAGTGCTAGAGTCGCTAGCGGAACCAGCTCCTACAATGAGCAGTTCTTC; CDR3: CSARVASGTSSYNEQFF
V: TRBV6-2/TRBV6-3; J: TRBJ2-1; D: TRBD2; length: 16; size: many; DNA: TGTGCCAGCAGCCGGGGGGGACCCCTCCTAGTCGATGAGCAGTTCTTC; CDR3: CASSRGGPLLVDEQFF
V: TRBV5-1; J: TRBJ2-3; D: .; length: 16; size: many; DNA: TGCGCCAGCAGCTCGATGAGGGGCGGGAGCACAGATACGCAGTATTTT; CDR3: CASSSMRGGSTDTQYF